This T cell receptor (beta chain) was sequenced during a study of T-cell memory formation after mild COVID-19. The V gene lost 6 bases and the J gene lost 6 bases, with 15 bases spanning the gap. There are 14 residues in the CDR3. Germline CDR1 MNHEY, CDR2 SVGAGI. MiXCR was run by TCRdb on the 5' RACE reads, yielding one entry per CDR3 protein. The repertoire consists of about 200,000 distinct CDR3 sequences, with approximately 20% occurring once and the leading ten covering 2% to 3%. This clonotype was counted ten times or more. The sequence derives from an adult woman who had mild COVID-19 (a few samples of this study predate the infection). Cell type and time point are not known. The specimen was PBMCs or a T cell subset sorted from them (not recorded which). This chain links TRBV6-5 with TRBJ1-5, with D perhaps matching TRBD1 (5 bases). Here the CDR3 reads CASRSTGVGQPQHF. CDR3 nucleotides: TGTGCCAGCAGAAGCACAGGTGTGGGTCAGCCCCAGCATTTT.